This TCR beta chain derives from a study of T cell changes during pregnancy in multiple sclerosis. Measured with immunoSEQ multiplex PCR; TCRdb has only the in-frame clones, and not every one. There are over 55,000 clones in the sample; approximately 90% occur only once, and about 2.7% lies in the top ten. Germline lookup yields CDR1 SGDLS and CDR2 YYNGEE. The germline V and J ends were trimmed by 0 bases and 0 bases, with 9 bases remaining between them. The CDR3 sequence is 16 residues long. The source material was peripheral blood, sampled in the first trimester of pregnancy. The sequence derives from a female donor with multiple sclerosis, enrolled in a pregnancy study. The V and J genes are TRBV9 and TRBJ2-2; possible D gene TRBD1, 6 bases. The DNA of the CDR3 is TGTGCCAGCAGCGTAGAACAGGGTTCGAACACCGGGGAGCTGTTTTTT. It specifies CASSVEQGSNTGELFF.